Sequencing of this T cell receptor beta chain was carried out in a study of T cell changes during pregnancy in multiple sclerosis. The data were produced by immunoSEQ multiplex PCR, yet TCRdb's version contains in-frame clones alone and is incomplete. The sample records tens of thousands of clones, roughly nine tenths being singletons. The CDR3 is 15 residues long. With 9 bases clipped from V and 5 bases from J, the junction kept 11 bases outside the gene matches. Germline-derived CDR1 and CDR2 are MRHNA and SNTAGT. This chain uses TRBV6-4 with TRBJ2-1; 9 bases are shared with TRBD2. The TCR sequence derives from a female donor with multiple sclerosis, enrolled in a pregnancy study. The material was CD4+ T cells from peripheral blood mononuclear cells, obtained before pregnancy. The CDR3 protein is CASATGLATDNEQFF. Written as DNA, the CDR3 is TGTGCCAGTGCTACCGGACTAGCGACTGACAATGAGCAGTTCTTC.